This T cell receptor beta chain emerged from a study of human T cells and chemical hapten exposure. Study details: Skin on the upper inner arm, approximately 2 cm by approximately 2 cm in size, was sensitized with 2% DPC. Slight volume differences across pooled libraries mainly accounted for varying per-sample TCR yields.

General observations from the study: Healthy people's immune response may differ from that of the donors, who had alopecia.

The sample's time point: patch test 3, about 24 weeks after DPC sensitization. Treatment in this sample: therapeutic diphenylcyclopropenone sensitization with weekly scalp DPC. Within the library, unique molecular identifiers were attached to each individual cDNA molecule. MiXCR was run by TCRdb on the RACE reads, yielding one entry per CDR3 protein. The sample shows roughly 90,000 distinct CDR3 sequences, about 11% of them seen only once. Concerning this clonotype: Its antigen is still unknown.

Germline V gives CDR1 SGHRS, CDR2 YFSETQ. The CDR3 loop spans 14 amino acids. Trimming removed 4 bases at V and 2 bases at J, with 12 bases between. The sequence derives from a woman in her twenties or thirties with alopecia areata. Some clones in this sample may be carry-over from other donors' samples. This specimen was whole blood, taken in connection with sensitization to the hapten diphenylcyclopropenone (DPC). This chain uses TRBV5-1 with TRBJ1-1; possibly TRBD1 for D (5 bases). The DNA for the CDR3 is TGCGCCAGCAGCCCCTGGGACGGAAACACTGAAGCTTTCTTT. This sequence encodes CASSPWDGNTEAFF.